This T cell receptor (beta chain) was found in a study of control samples from healthy donors and cancer patients. The V and J ends lost 4 bases and 5 bases, in that order; junction bases with no gene match: 17. The CDR3 has 18 amino acids. Generated by immunoSEQ multiplex PCR, the TCRdb table keeps only in-frame clones and is missing some. This table holds some 35,000 clones, approximately 93% found once. Sequencing was done on a sample of PBMCs. The chain is built from TRBV23-1 and TRBJ2-5; 9 bases agree with TRBD1. TRBV23-1 is placed among ORFs of uncertain function. The TCR was taken from a man in his forties with colorectal cancer. The DNA of the CDR3 is TGCGCCAGCAGTCGACCGGCCCGAAACAGGGGGCGCCGGGAGACCCAGTACTTC. Translating it yields CASSRPARNRGRRETQYF.